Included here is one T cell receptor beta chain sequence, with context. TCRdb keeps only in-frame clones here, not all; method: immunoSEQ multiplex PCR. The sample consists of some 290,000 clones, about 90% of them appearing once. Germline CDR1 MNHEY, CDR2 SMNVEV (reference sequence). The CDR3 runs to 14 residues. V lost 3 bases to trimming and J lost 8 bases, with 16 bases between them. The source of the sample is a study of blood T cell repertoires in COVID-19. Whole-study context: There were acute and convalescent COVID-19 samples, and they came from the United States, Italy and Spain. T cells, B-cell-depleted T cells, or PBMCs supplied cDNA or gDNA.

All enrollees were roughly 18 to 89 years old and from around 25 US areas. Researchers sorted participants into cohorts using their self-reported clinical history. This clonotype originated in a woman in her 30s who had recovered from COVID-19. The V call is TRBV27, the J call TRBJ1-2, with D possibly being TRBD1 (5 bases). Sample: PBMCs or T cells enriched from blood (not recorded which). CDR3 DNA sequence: TGTGCCAGCAGTTTGGCAGGGCCCGCGGAAGGCTACACCTTC. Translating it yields CASSLAGPAEGYTF.